This T cell receptor beta chain is from a study of blood T cells in healthy people across ages. Study-level findings and limits: Diversity estimates from one million T cells were considered underestimates.

The second PCR ran roughly 7 to 12 cycles with a sample-barcoded 5' primer and J-beta primers. TCRdb analysed the 5' RACE reads with MiXCR anew, one entry per CDR3 protein. This table holds 1.5 million to 2 million distinct CDR3 sequences, 28% found once. To note about this clonotype: Its antigen is currently unknown.

Trimming cost V 1 base and J 6 bases; bases outside gene matches: 6. This CDR3 is 13 amino acids long. Germline-derived CDR1 and CDR2 are GTSNPN and SVGIG (reference sequence). This TCR was sampled from a woman aged 25 to 45 in good health. V is TRBV30 and J is TRBJ2-7, with 7 bases fitting TRBD1. What was sequenced was blood. The DNA for the CDR3 is TGTGCCTGGAGTGCCAATAACAGGGGCGAGCAGTACTTC. Translated, it gives CAWSANNRGEQYF.